This T cell receptor beta chain stems from a study of T cells in Graves' hyperthyroidism and ophthalmopathy. Findings and limits, study-wide: Also found in blood were most expanded thyroid clonotypes above 0.001.

The germline CDR1 and CDR2 sequences are GTSNPN and SVGIG (reference sequence). The CDR3 sequence is 11 residues long. V shed 2 bases and J shed 10 bases, with 11 bases lying between them. Template material for amplifying TCR beta CDR3 regions consisted of RNA transcripts. Carried out on the TCR CDR3, a first-round RT-PCR used the HTBI primer set. TCRdb analysed the multiplex PCR reads with MiXCR anew, one entry per CDR3 protein. The sample contains around 350,000 distinct CDR3 sequences, approximately 20% of which appear only once. This clonotype was found many times. What it recognizes is unknown. A lack of ophthalmopathy progression within 18 months defined stable Graves' hyperthyroidism. Clinical symptoms, serum thyroxine, TRAb, thyroid ultrasound and orbital computed tomography established diagnosis.

This receptor was taken from a woman younger than 30 with Graves' hyperthyroidism. What was sequenced was blood. This chain joins TRBV30 and TRBJ1-1; D not certain. CDR3 sequence (DNA): TGTGCCTGGAGTACCGGGGTGGCAGCTTTCTTT. Translating it yields CAWSTGVAAFF.